These 10 T cell receptor beta chains originate from one sample sequenced in a study of beta chain features in type 1 diabetes. Expressed TCRB transcripts were sequenced, since all the RNA that had been isolated was reverse transcribed. Method: immunoSEQ multiplex PCR; TCRdb's copy keeps in-frame clones and lacks some. The sample holds around 280,000 clones, approximately 15% seen once. Antigens of these TCRs are unknown. Notes on the study in general: Moderately but significantly shorter TCRB CDR3s were found in Type 1 diabetes patients in all four CD4+ subsets.

The specimen sequenced was naive CD4+ T cells from blood. The receptors come from a man between 18 and 29 years old with type 1 diabetes.

In its sample, this clone was seen a few times. This chain connects TRBV6-1 to TRBJ2-2; TRBD1 might be the D (5 bases). Between the trimmed V and J ends, which lost 6 bases and 3 bases, there was a span of 11 bases. CDR3 length: 14 residues. Germline V gene sequence: CDR1 MNHNS, CDR2 SASEGT. The CDR3 region has the DNA TGTGCCAGCAGGGTCAGGGAATACACCGGGGAGCTGTTTTTT. Translation gives CASRVREYTGELFF.

Only a few counts were recorded for this clone. V is TRBV27 and J is TRBJ2-5, with D perhaps matching TRBD1 (5 bases). Between the trimmed V and J ends, which lost 0 bases and 3 bases, there was a span of 11 bases. The CDR3 has 15 residues. Germline V gives CDR1 MNHEY, CDR2 SMNVEV (reference sequence). Written as DNA, the CDR3 is TGTGCCAGCAGTTTATCCCCTGGCAGGGAAGAGACCCAGTACTTC. It specifies CASSLSPGREETQYF.

The rearrangement joins TRBV6-6 to TRBJ1-6; 7 nucleotides match TRBD1. V dropped 6 bases and J dropped 5; count of bases not matched to a gene: 4. Germline CDR1 and CDR2: MNHNY and SVGAGI (reference sequence). The CDR3 extends over 14 amino acids. CDR3 nucleotide sequence: TGTGCCAGCAGCCCTGGGACAGATAATTCACCCCTCCACTTT. Translating gives CASSPGTDNSPLHF.

In this sample, this clone turned up a few times. The CDR3 here is CASSLGQGRTDTQYF. CDR3 DNA: TGTGCCAGCAGCTTGGGGCAGGGCCGCACAGATACGCAGTATTTT. The chain combines TRBV5-4 with TRBJ2-3; tentative D call: TRBD1 (5 bases). The CDR3 is 15 amino acids. V was pared by 0 bases and J by 1 base, with 9 bases between. Germline-derived CDR1 and CDR2 are SGHNT and YYREEE (reference sequence). The full variable domain, in which reference TRBV5-4 and TRBJ2-3 provide the parts outside the CDR3, is ETGVTQSPTHLIKTRGQQVTLRCSSQSGHNTVSWYQQALGQGPQFIFQYYREEENGRGNFPPRFSGLQFPNYSSELNVNALELDDSALYLCASSLGQGRTDTQYFGPGTRLTVL.

This clone came up a few times. The chain uses TRBV5-4 and TRBJ1-2, with D perhaps TRBD1 (5 bases). V lost 3 bases and J 1 base, leaving 13 bases between the germline ends. Germline assignment: CDR1 SGHNT and CDR2 YYREEE (reference sequence). The CDR3 has 15 amino acids. This CDR3 reads CASSYKQESNYGYTF. In DNA, the CDR3 is TGTGCCAGCAGCTATAAACAGGAGAGTAACTATGGCTACACCTTC.

Written as DNA, the CDR3 is TGTGCCAGTTCTCCGGGGGGGACGGCGAAAAACATTCAGTACTTC. Translation: CASSPGGTAKNIQYF. The chain recombines TRBV19 with TRBJ2-4, with 8 bases identical to TRBD2. CDR3 size: 15 residues. The ends lost 8 bases at V and 4 bases at J; junction bases unmatched: 10. From germline, CDR1 is LNHDA and CDR2 SQIVND (reference sequence).

V gene TRBV7-2 combines with J gene TRBJ2-1; 9 bases are shared with TRBD1. In germline, CDR1 is SGHTA, CDR2 FQGNSA. CDR3 length: 13 amino acids. The ends lost 3 bases at V and 10 bases at J; junction bases unmatched: 4. The CDR3 loop reads CASSLGTGREQFF. CDR3 in DNA: TGTGCCAGCAGCTTGGGGACAGGGAGAGAGCAGTTCTTC.

The chain uses TRBV6-6 and TRBJ2-7; no reliable D call. The CDR3 is made up of 15 amino acids. V lost 4 bases, J lost 0 bases, and 13 bases lay in between. The germline V gene has CDR1 MNHNY and CDR2 SVGAGI (reference sequence). CDR3 bases: TGTGCCAGCAGTTTTTCAACACAGAGCTCCTACGAGCAGTACTTC. Its protein product is CASSFSTQSSYEQYF.

This clone was detected a few times. This rearrangement joins TRBV28 to TRBJ1-5; D perhaps matches TRBD1 (6 bases). The germline CDR1 and CDR2 sequences are MDHEN and SYDVKM. The CDR3 contains 15 residues. The V gene lost 3 bases and the J gene lost 5 bases, with 14 bases spanning the gap. The CDR3 DNA sequence: TGTGCCAGCAGTTTGGCAAACAGGGCCCATCAGCCCCAGCATTTT. Protein product: CASSLANRAHQPQHF.

The chain joins TRBV9 to TRBJ1-3, with D maybe TRBD1 (5 bases). V was shortened by 3 bases and J by 0 bases, with 16 bases between the two germline ends. Germline CDR1 reads SGDLS; CDR2 reads YYNGEE. The CDR3 covers 17 residues. CDR3 sequence (DNA): TGTGCCAGCAGCGGATGGGGCTCCTGGAACTCTGGAAACACCATATATTTT. It specifies CASSGWGSWNSGNTIYF.